Reported below is one T cell receptor beta chain. Its antigen is unknown. The data were obtained in a study of CD8+CD57+ T cells in acquired aplastic anemia. General observations from the study: Common to patients and controls were approximately 30 CD8+ CDR3 sequences.

Both TCR beta VDJ combination and CDR3 sequence profiling were carried out. Genomic DNA was the template for this profiling. TCRdb itself ran the reads through MiXCR, one entry per CDR3 protein. Altogether around 180,000 distinct CDR3 sequences are present, 64% being singletons, with the ten largest covering about 45%. Losses at the gene ends were 6 bases for V and 7 bases for J; bases not matched to a gene: 8. The germline CDR1 and CDR2 sequences are SQVTM and ANQGSEA. The CDR3 contains 13 residues. The sequence was obtained from a human donor with severe aplastic anemia or a healthy control (not recorded which). This chain uses TRBV29-1 with TRBJ1-5, with 8 bases matching TRBD1. Sequencing used sorted CD4+, CD8+, or CD8+CD57+ T cells (not recorded which) from PBMCs. Written as DNA, the CDR3 is TGCAGCGTCGTGACAGGGGAGAGGCAGCCCCAGCATTTT. This gives the protein CSVVTGERQPQHF.